This T cell receptor beta chain was recovered during a study of T cells in Graves' hyperthyroidism and ophthalmopathy. The investigators amplified TCR beta CDR3 regions from RNA transcripts. A set of HTBI primers served as the primers for a first-round RT-PCR of the TCR CDR3. From the multiplex PCR reads, TCRdb called clonotypes with MiXCR, one entry per CDR3 protein. The top ten clones hold roughly 15% of a sample with some 700,000 distinct CDR3 sequences, roughly 17% of them seen once. In its sample, this clonotype was seen many times. The receptor's source is a man aged 45-65 years with Graves' hyperthyroidism. What was sequenced was blood.

This CDR3 reads CASSFLLGQSPSYEQYF. The CDR3 DNA reads TGCGCCAGCAGCTTCCTTTTAGGACAGTCACCCTCCTACGAGCAGTACTTC. V gene TRBV5-1 combines with J gene TRBJ2-7; D possibly corresponds to TRBD1 (6 bases). The CDR3 covers 17 residues. Germline values: CDR1 SGHRS, CDR2 YFSETQ. V was shortened by 2 bases and J by 0 bases, with 18 bases between the two germline ends.